This T cell receptor (beta chain) was sequenced in a study of T cell repertoires in cytomegalovirus infection. Study observations and caveats: Dominating the ex vivo response were TCR beta clonotypes that were CMV-specific and HLA-C-restricted.

Germline-derived CDR1 and CDR2 are SGHVS and FQNEAQ. V trimming: 5 bases; J trimming: 8 bases; junction bases outside the gene matches: 12. CDR3 length: 15 amino acids. This clonotype was seen only a few times. Its antigen is unidentified. TCRdb recomputed calls from the reads with MiXCR, one row per CDR3 protein. The sample has tens of thousands of distinct CDR3 sequences, over 20% seen once. The origin of this receptor is a human donor in good health (CMV status not recorded). Some clones in this sample may be carry-over from other donors' samples. Specimen: CD8+ T cells from cultured PBMCs, collected from culture after CMV antigen stimulation. J is TRBJ1-5 and V is TRBV7-8; 7 bases line up with TRBD1. CDR3 sequence reads: CASSPREGAIEPQHF. CDR3 sequence (DNA): TGTGCCAGCAGCCCGAGGGAGGGGGCAATAGAGCCCCAGCATTTT. The entire variable domain, with the rest obtained from reference TRBV7-8 and TRBJ1-5, is as follows: GAGVSQSPRYKVAKRGQDVALRCDPISGHVSLFWYQQALGQGPEFLTYFQNEAQLDKSGLPSDRFFAERPEGSVSTLKIQRTQQEDSAVYLCASSPREGAIEPQHFGDGTRLSIL.